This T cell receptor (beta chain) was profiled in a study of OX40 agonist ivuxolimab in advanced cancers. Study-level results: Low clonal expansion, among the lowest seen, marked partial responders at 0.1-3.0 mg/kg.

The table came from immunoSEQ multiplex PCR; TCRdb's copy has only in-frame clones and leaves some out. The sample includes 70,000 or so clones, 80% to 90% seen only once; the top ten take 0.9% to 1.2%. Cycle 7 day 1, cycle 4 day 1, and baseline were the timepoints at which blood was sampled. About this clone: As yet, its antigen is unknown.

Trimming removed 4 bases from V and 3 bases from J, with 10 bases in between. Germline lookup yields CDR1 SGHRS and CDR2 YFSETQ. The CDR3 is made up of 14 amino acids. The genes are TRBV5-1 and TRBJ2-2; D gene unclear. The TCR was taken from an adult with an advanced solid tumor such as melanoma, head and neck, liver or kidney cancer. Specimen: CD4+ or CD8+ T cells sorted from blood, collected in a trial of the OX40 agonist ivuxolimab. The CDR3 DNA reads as TGCGCCAGCAGCCTGGAAATTTACACCGGGGAGCTGTTTTTT. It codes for CASSLEIYTGELFF. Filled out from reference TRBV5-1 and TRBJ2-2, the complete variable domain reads KAGVTQTPRYLIKTRGQQVTLSCSPISGHRSVSWYQQTPGQGLQFLFEYFSETQRNKGNFPGRFSGRQFSNSRSEMNVSTLELGDSALYLCASSLEIYTGELFFGEGSRLTVL.